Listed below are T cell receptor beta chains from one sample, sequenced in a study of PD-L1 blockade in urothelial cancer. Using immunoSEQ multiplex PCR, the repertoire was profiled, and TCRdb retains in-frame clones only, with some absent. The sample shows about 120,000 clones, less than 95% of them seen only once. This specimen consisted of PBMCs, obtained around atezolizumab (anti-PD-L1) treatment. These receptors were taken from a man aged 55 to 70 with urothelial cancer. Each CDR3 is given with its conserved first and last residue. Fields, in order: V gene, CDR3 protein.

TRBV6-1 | CASRTSTGLPQHF
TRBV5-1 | CASSPQGLGEKLFF
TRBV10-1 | CASSESAGLAAETQYF
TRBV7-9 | CASKRGTNEKLFF
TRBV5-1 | CASSGGDGLSYEQYF
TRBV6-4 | CASSLTGGSTDTQYF
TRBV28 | CASRGQGRPFSGNTIYF
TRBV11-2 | CASSLDGDGTGDF
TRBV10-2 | CASSRGATNEKLFF
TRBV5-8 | CASSFGGDYEKLFF
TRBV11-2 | CASSLNKPDTQYF
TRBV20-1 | CSASRGREQYF
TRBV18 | CASSPRPDWNTGELFF
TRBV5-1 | CASSLAASGGLGIEQFF